The clone carrying this T cell receptor beta chain was counted only a few times. Its antigen remains unidentified. Expressed TCRB transcripts got sequenced, as all isolated RNA was reverse transcribed. TCRdb's copy holds only in-frame clones and misses some; the assay was immunoSEQ multiplex PCR. The data hold fewer than 15,000 clones, with 35% to 55% observed a single time. This entry belongs to a study of beta chain features in type 1 diabetes. Findings and caveats of the study: High TCR expression in some cells could lead to their over-representation in cDNA sequencing. Insertions at VDJ junctions were less frequent in type 1 diabetes patients. These patients also deleted more nucleotides at the same junctions.

V was pared by 7 bases and J by 3 bases, with 13 bases between. The CDR3 spans 13 residues. Germline CDR1 is SEHNR and CDR2 is FQNEAQ (reference sequence). The receptor comes from a man between 18 and 29 years old in good health. This chain links TRBV7-9 with TRBJ2-7, with a possible D match to TRBD1 (6 bases). Sequenced: stem cell memory CD4+ T cells from blood. Written as DNA, the CDR3 is TGTGCCAGCACCAAGTCAGGGGTCTACGAGCAGTACTTC. Translated, it gives CASTKSGVYEQYF.